Listed below are T cell receptor beta chains from one sample, sequenced in a study of cytomegalovirus exposure and HLA in healthy donors. The table came from immunoSEQ multiplex PCR; TCRdb's copy has only in-frame clones and leaves some out. The sample lists about 41,000 clones; approximately 81% were seen once. Source material: PBMCs. These receptors originate from a man between 50 and 59 years old in good health and CMV-seronegative. Each CDR3 is given with its conserved first and last residue. D genes are given only for firm matches.

d_call	v_call	j_call	cdr3_aa
TRBD2	TRBV7-2	TRBJ2-3	CASSQRAGGGADTQYF
.	TRBV7-2	TRBJ1-1	CASSLVGVRNTEAFF
TRBD2	TRBV7-2	TRBJ2-1	CASSLRRLAGSEQFF
.	TRBV5-8	TRBJ1-6	CASSLRQGSNSPLHF
.	TRBV4-3	TRBJ1-1	CASSQAGDTEAFF
TRBD2	TRBV4-3	TRBJ2-5	CASSRGSGSGLEIQYF
.	TRBV7-2	TRBJ2-2	CASSLTPSNTGELFF
.	TRBV28	TRBJ2-4	CASSYQTGHPANIQYF
.	TRBV2	TRBJ1-2	CASSRGSDYGYTF
.	TRBV6-1	TRBJ2-7	CASSGQFSYEQYF
.	TRBV7-9	TRBJ1-4	CASSLESAGLLFF
.	TRBV27	TRBJ1-2	CASSLSPTSYGYTF
TRBD1	TRBV6-5	TRBJ1-1	CASSAGQGLTEAFF
.	TRBV29-1	TRBJ2-2	CSVAREINTGELFF
TRBD1	TRBV18	TRBJ2-7	CASSPGQGPEQYF
.	TRBV7-3	TRBJ1-6	CASSLGTGSPLHF
.	TRBV7-9	TRBJ1-4	CASSLQGTSNEKLFF
TRBD2	TRBV7-2	TRBJ2-7	CASSSKRSSGRDDEQYF
TRBD2	TRBV5-1	TRBJ2-3	CASSRGGIGDTQYF
TRBD1	TRBV10-1	TRBJ2-3	CASRGGQGSTDTQYF
TRBD1	TRBV9	TRBJ1-4	CASSAGQLSEKLFF
.	TRBV6-5	TRBJ2-5	CASSYGRTAYQETQYF
TRBD2	TRBV2	TRBJ2-7	CASSEASTRASGTYEQYF
TRBD2	TRBV19	TRBJ2-1	CASSIGTSAYNEQFF
.	TRBV5-1	TRBJ2-2	CASSLTGSPNTGELFF
TRBD2	TRBV7-9	TRBJ2-5	CSSSLVDGGTVFQETQYF
TRBD1	TRBV5-5	TRBJ1-1	CASSGLGQANTEAFF
.	TRBV6-1	TRBJ2-7	CASSERRQEVYEQYF
.	TRBV6-1	TRBJ1-2	CASRLEGMHFYGYTF
TRBD2	TRBV7-9	TRBJ2-7	CASSSPKGLAGAYEQYF
TRBD1	TRBV7-9	TRBJ2-1	CSSSLFLGGTGYNEQFF
.	TRBV2	TRBJ2-7	CASIGGTYEQYF
.	TRBV7-3	TRBJ1-3	CASSEGTSGNTIYF
.	TRBV5-6	.	CASSLEGQGYEQYF
.	TRBV15	TRBJ1-3	CATSRGSVSGNTIYF
.	TRBV9	TRBJ2-2	CASSVDQPGRTGELFF
TRBD1	TRBV7-8	TRBJ2-3	CASTTKGAQASWGTQYF
.	TRBV7-9	TRBJ2-4	CASSLVGGAKNIQYF
.	TRBV5-1	TRBJ2-5	CASSTGRGIQETQYF
TRBD1	TRBV2	TRBJ2-2	CASSPSGTGTGELFF